These T cell receptor beta chains were read from a single sample in a study of cytomegalovirus exposure and HLA in healthy donors. Assay: immunoSEQ multiplex PCR; the TCRdb copy retains only in-frame clones and omits some. The sample consists of 150,000 to 200,000 clones, about 70% of them appearing once. Sequencing was done on a sample of PBMCs. These receptors were obtained from a woman in her twenties or thirties in good health and CMV-seronegative. CDR3s include the opening cysteine and the closing phenylalanine or tryptophan. The D gene is left open where the match is weak. Clone size is not always given. Where it is, it says once, few, many or a class for expanded clones.

size	J	V	D	DNA	CDR3
.	TRBJ2-3	TRBV29-1	TRBD2	TGCAGCGTTGGACTAGCGTACGGAGATACGCAGTATTTT	CSVGLAYGDTQYF
.	TRBJ2-7	TRBV10-3	TRBD2	TGTGCCATCAGTGAATTAGCGGGGACGGACGAGCAGTACTTC	CAISELAGTDEQYF
.	TRBJ2-3	TRBV5-6	TRBD2	TGTGCCAGCAGCTTGAGGCTAGCGGGAACGGATACGCAGTATTTT	CASSLRLAGTDTQYF
.	TRBJ1-5	TRBV5-5	.	TGTGCCAGCAGCTTGGGAGAAAATAGCAATCAGCCCCAGCATTTT	CASSLGENSNQPQHF
.	TRBJ1-3	TRBV19	TRBD1	TGTGCCAGTAGTTCACGGACAGGGGCGCTCGGAAACACCATATATTTT	CASSSRTGALGNTIYF
few	TRBJ2-7	TRBV11-2	TRBD2	TGTGCCAGCAGCGCCCGGGGACTAGCGGGATACGAGCAGTACTTC	CASSARGLAGYEQYF
.	TRBJ2-5	TRBV7-9	.	TGTGCCAGCAGCCCCAAGACAGGCGTGCAAGAGACCCAGTACTTC	CASSPKTGVQETQYF
.	TRBJ1-2	TRBV4-2	.	TGTGCCAGCAGCCAAGGGACAAGTGCTAACTATGGCTACACCTTC	CASSQGTSANYGYTF
.	TRBJ2-7	TRBV4-1	.	TGCGCCAGCAGTCACGCCCCCACTTACGAGCAGTACTTC	CASSHAPTYEQYF
.	TRBJ2-3	TRBV4-3	.	TGCGCCAGCAGCCAAGAATTAGCTATCTTGTATACGCAGTATTTT	CASSQELAILYTQYF
.	TRBJ1-2	TRBV19	.	TGTGCCAGTAGTAACGGCGGGAGAGGCTACACCTTC	CASSNGGRGYTF
once	TRBJ1-6	TRBV23-1	TRBD1	TGCGCCAGCGGCCGGCACTACCCGGGACAGTATAATTCACCCCTCCACTTT	CASGRHYPGQYNSPLHF
.	TRBJ2-1	TRBV5-1	.	TGCGCCAGCAGCCTAGACAGTTACAATGAGCAGTTCTTC	CASSLDSYNEQFF
.	TRBJ1-1	TRBV7-9	TRBD1	TGTGCCAGCAGCTTAATGGGACAGCTGGACACTGAAGCTTTCTTT	CASSLMGQLDTEAFF
.	TRBJ2-2	TRBV27	TRBD1	TGTGCCAGCAGTACAGGGGGGTACAACACCGGGGAGCTGTTTTTT	CASSTGGYNTGELFF
.	TRBJ2-3	TRBV7-6	TRBD2	TGTGCCAGCAGCTTAATAGCGGGAGCGAGAACAGATACGCAGTATTTT	CASSLIAGARTDTQYF
.	TRBJ2-5	TRBV18	.	TGTGCCAGCTCACCATGGCAGAACCAAGAGACCCAGTACTTC	CASSPWQNQETQYF
.	TRBJ2-6	TRBV28	.	TGTGCCAGCAGTCCCTACAGGGTAACTGGGGCCAACGTCCTGACTTTC	CASSPYRVTGANVLTF
.	TRBJ1-6	TRBV14	TRBD1	TGTGCCAGCAGCCAAGCAGGGGGCTGGGGTTCACCCCTCCACTTT	CASSQAGGWGSPLHF
.	TRBJ1-1	TRBV7-8	TRBD1	TGTGCCAGCAGCCGTTTGGGACAGATAATGAACACTGAAGCTTTCTTT	CASSRLGQIMNTEAFF
.	TRBJ2-5	TRBV9	TRBD1	TGTGCCAGCAGCGCCGAGGGGGCGCGGGAGACCCAGTACTTC	CASSAEGARETQYF
.	TRBJ2-7	TRBV7-9	TRBD1	TGTGCCAGCAGCTTATCACCGGGACAGGGGTCCTACGAGCAGTACTTC	CASSLSPGQGSYEQYF
.	TRBJ1-5	TRBV7-2	.	TGTGCCAGCAGCTGGACAGAAAATAGCAATCAGCCCCAGCATTTT	CASSWTENSNQPQHF
.	TRBJ2-6	TRBV5-1	TRBD1	TGCGCCAGCAGCTTGGCCGGGACAGCCTTCTCTGGGGCCAACGTCCTGACTTTC	CASSLAGTAFSGANVLTF
.	TRBJ1-2	TRBV6-1	.	TGTGCCAGCAGTGGACAGTACTATGGCTACACCTTC	CASSGQYYGYTF
once	TRBJ2-1	TRBV5-4	TRBD2	TGTGCCAGCAGCTCGCCGGGGGGGCGGGCGAGCTCCTACAATGAGCAGTTCTTC	CASSSPGGRASSYNEQFF
.	TRBJ1-6	TRBV5-4	.	TGTGCCAGCAGCGTCTCTGGGGGAGGCCTTCGGCCCCTCCACTTT	CASSVSGGGLRPLHF
.	TRBJ2-7	TRBV15	.	TGTGCCACCAGCAGGACGGGGTTAGGTCCCTACGAGCAGTACTTC	CATSRTGLGPYEQYF
once	TRBJ2-3	TRBV9	TRBD2	TGTGCCAGCAGCGTAGGGGCTAGCGGGAGTATAGGGGATACGCAGTATTTT	CASSVGASGSIGDTQYF
.	TRBJ2-3	TRBV5-1	TRBD2	TGCGCCAGCAGCTTGCCTAGCGGGGAAAGCACAGATACGCAGTATTTT	CASSLPSGESTDTQYF
.	TRBJ1-1	TRBV5-1	TRBD1	TGCGCCAGCAGCTTGGTCGACAGGGAGAACACTGAAGCTTTCTTT	CASSLVDRENTEAFF
.	TRBJ1-5	TRBV2	TRBD1	TGTGCCAGCAGCAAGTCCGGGACAGATTTCAATCAGCCCCAGCATTTT	CASSKSGTDFNQPQHF
.	TRBJ1-2	TRBV7-2	TRBD1	TGTGCCACATCCAGGGACAGAAACTATGGCTACACCTTC	CATSRDRNYGYTF
.	TRBJ2-7	TRBV5-4	TRBD2	TGTGCCAGCAGCCCTAGGACTAGCGGCTACGAGCAGTACTTC	CASSPRTSGYEQYF
.	TRBJ1-2	TRBV10-3	.	TGTGCCATCAGCGGAAAGCTGGGGACAAATCCCACCCATGGAGGCTACACCTTC	CAISGKLGTNPTHGGYTF
.	TRBJ1-1	TRBV5-6	TRBD1	TGTGCCAGCCGATTTGGACAGGGGGGCACTGAAGCTTTCTTT	CASRFGQGGTEAFF
.	TRBJ2-7	TRBV5-5	TRBD1	TGTGCCAGCAGCCGGGACAGGACCTACGAGCAGTACTTC	CASSRDRTYEQYF
.	TRBJ2-5	TRBV11-2	TRBD1	TGTGCCAGCCCCAAACAGGGGGCGCGACGAGAGACCCAGTACTTC	CASPKQGARRETQYF
once	TRBJ2-1	TRBV19	TRBD2	TGTGCCACCAAGCGGGGTAACTCCTACAATGAGCAGTTCTTC	CATKRGNSYNEQFF
few	TRBJ1-2	TRBV4-3	.	TGCGCCAGCAGCCAAGGTTTTTTCGGTCGCGCAGGGGTTTATCCTGGAGGCTACACCTTC	CASSQGFFGRAGVYPGGYTF
few	TRBJ2-1	TRBV5-6	TRBD1	TGTGCCAGCAGCTCCAGGGGGCTTAGCTCCTACAATGAGCAGTTCTTC	CASSSRGLSSYNEQFF
many	TRBJ2-2	TRBV15	TRBD1	TGTGCCACCAGCAGAGATGGGACAGACACCGGGGAGCTGTTTTTT	CATSRDGTDTGELFF
few	TRBJ1-6	TRBV6-6	.	TGTGCCAGCAAAACCAGGGACACTTCCCATAATTCACCCCTCCACTTT	CASKTRDTSHNSPLHF
.	TRBJ1-2	TRBV19	TRBD1	TGTGCCAGTAGGAGCGACAGGGAGCTCTATGGCTACACCTTC	CASRSDRELYGYTF
.	TRBJ1-3	TRBV18	TRBD1	TGTGCCAGCTCACCACAGACAGGGGCCCTACACAAAAGAAACACCATATATTTT	CASSPQTGALHKRNTIYF
.	TRBJ1-2	TRBV18	.	TGTGCCAGCTCATCGGCAGACAGTCTTTTCTATGGCTACACCTTC	CASSSADSLFYGYTF
few	TRBJ2-3	TRBV10-1	TRBD2	TGCGCCAGCAGTGATTTAGCGGGGGCGGAGGGGTGTTCTGATACGCAGTATTTT	CASSDLAGAEGCSDTQYF
once	TRBJ1-1	TRBV7-3	.	TGTGCCAGCAGCCTTAGGACAGTTTTGAACACTGAAGCTTTCTTT	CASSLRTVLNTEAFF
.	TRBJ2-7	TRBV9	TRBD2	TGTGCCAGCAGCCCCCGACTAGCGGGAGAACTCTACGAGCAGTACTTC	CASSPRLAGELYEQYF
.	TRBJ1-1	TRBV6-5	.	TGTGCCAGCAGTTACTCGATTCTGAGTGCTGAAGCTTTCTTT	CASSYSILSAEAFF
.	TRBJ1-1	TRBV18	TRBD1	TGTGCCAGCTCCCGACAGGGGGCTACCCTGAACACTGAAGCTTTCTTT	CASSRQGATLNTEAFF
few	TRBJ1-2	TRBV9	TRBD1	TGTGCCAGCAGCTTTTCCGGGACAGGGGGCTCATATGGCTACACCTTC	CASSFSGTGGSYGYTF
.	TRBJ1-4	TRBV2	.	TGTGCCAGCACCCAGGACAGATTTAATGAAAAACTGTTTTTT	CASTQDRFNEKLFF